These T cell receptor beta chains were read from a single sample in a study of shared clonotypes between healthy human individuals. Libraries were prepared by immunoSEQ multiplex PCR; TCRdb keeps only in-frame clonotypes and omits some of them. This sample has about 2.4 million clones, with roughly nine tenths found just once. The sample consisted of naive CD4+ T cells sorted from blood. The origin of the receptors is a man between 18 and 29 years old in good health. The CDR3 runs from the conserved cysteine through the conserved F or W. A D gene is named only where the DNA matches it firmly. Clone size is shown for a subset of rows, as once, few, many or a class of expanded clone.

>.|TRBJ2-1|TRBV5-6|15|TRBD2
CASSLASGGYNEQFF
TGTGCCAGCAGCTTGGCTAGCGGGGGGTACAATGAGCAGTTCTTC
>.|TRBJ2-3|TRBV12-5|13|.
CASGPRGMDTQYF
TGTGCTAGTGGTCCCAGGGGAATGGATACGCAGTATTTT
>.|TRBJ2-7|TRBV29-1|12|TRBD1
CSVNAGGHEQYF
TGCAGCGTTAACGCAGGGGGCCACGAGCAGTACTTC
>.|TRBJ1-4|TRBV4-3|16|.
CASSRAGEVANEKLFF
TGCGCCAGCAGCCGAGCAGGGGAAGTGGCTAATGAAAAACTGTTTTTT
>.|TRBJ2-5|TRBV9|16|TRBD2
CASSVGISGGDETQYF
TGTGCCAGCAGCGTAGGTATAAGCGGGGGGGATGAGACCCAGTACTTC
>.|TRBJ2-7|TRBV25-1|15|TRBD1
CASSESGQGAHEQYF
TGTGCCAGCAGTGAATCGGGACAGGGGGCCCACGAGCAGTACTTC
>.|TRBJ2-1|TRBV2|14|.
CASSGHSSYNEQFF
TGTGCCAGCAGTGGACATAGCTCCTACAATGAGCAGTTCTTC
>.|TRBJ2-5|TRBV6-5|16|TRBD2
CASSYSASGARETQYF
TGTGCCAGCAGTTACTCTGCTAGCGGGGCTCGGGAGACCCAGTACTTC
>.|TRBJ1-1|TRBV19|14|.
CASSTTGVTPEAFF
TGTGCCAGTAGTACTACCGGGGTTACCCCTGAAGCTTTCTTT
>.|TRBJ2-5|TRBV5-1|16|TRBD2
CASSLETSGVFRTQYF
TGCGCCAGCAGCCTCGAGACTAGCGGGGTGTTCAGGACCCAGTACTTC
>.|TRBJ2-2|TRBV9|15|.
CASSVRDSQGGELFF
TGTGCCAGCAGCGTGCGGGACTCCCAGGGGGGGGAGCTGTTTTTT
>.|TRBJ2-5|TRBV5-1|15|.
CASSLVGEAQETQYF
TGCGCCAGCAGCTTGGTGGGTGAGGCTCAAGAGACCCAGTACTTC
>.|TRBJ1-4|TRBV9|16|.
CASSVDPLGTNGKLFF
TGTGCCAGCAGCGTAGATCCCCTCGGGACTAACGGAAAACTGTTTTTT
>.|TRBJ2-7|TRBV10-3|12|.
CAISEQGYEQYF
TGTGCCATCAGTGAACAGGGATACGAGCAGTACTTC
>.|TRBJ2-6|TRBV27|20|.
CASSLLGPALGTSGANVLTF
TGTGCCAGCAGTCTCCTTGGCCCGGCTTTAGGTACCTCTGGGGCCAACGTCCTGACTTTC
>.|TRBJ2-7|TRBV2|12|TRBD2
CASKGLLYEQYF
TGTGCCAGCAAGGGACTACTCTACGAGCAGTACTTC
>.|TRBJ1-5|TRBV29-1|12|.
CSVDGQGQGQHF
TGCAGCGTTGACGGCCAGGGCCAAGGCCAGCATTTT
>.|TRBJ2-7|TRBV10-3|12|.
CAISELADEQYF
TGTGCCATCAGTGAGTTGGCAGACGAGCAGTACTTC
>.|TRBJ1-3|TRBV30|15|TRBD1
CAWSRTGTSGNTIYF
TGTGCCTGGAGCCGGACAGGGACCTCTGGAAACACCATATATTTT
>.|TRBJ1-3|TRBV7-6|16|.
CASSLRDGTSGNTIYF
TGTGCCAGCAGCCTCAGGGACGGTACCTCTGGAAACACCATATATTTT
>.|TRBJ2-6|TRBV11-2|15|.
CASSRGDGGANVLTF
TGTGCCAGCAGCCGCGGGGATGGTGGGGCCAACGTCCTGACTTTC
>.|TRBJ1-2|TRBV5-1|15|TRBD1
CASSLEGTASGGYTF
TGCGCCAGCAGCTTGGAAGGGACAGCGTCTGGGGGCTACACCTTC
>.|TRBJ1-2|TRBV7-2|16|.
CASSLDRGTANYGYTF
TGTGCCAGCAGCTTAGATCGGGGTACTGCTAACTATGGCTACACCTTC
>.|TRBJ2-7|TRBV7-9|14|.
CASSSLVALRAVDF
TGTGCCAGCAGCTCCCTGGTGGCCCTACGAGCAGTAGACTTC
>.|TRBJ1-1|TRBV6-6|15|.
CASSYGGRVNTEAFF
TGTGCCAGCAGTTACGGCGGCAGGGTGAACACTGAAGCTTTCTTT
>.|TRBJ2-1|TRBV19|11|.
CVSRANNEQFF
TGTGTCAGTCGGGCTAACAATGAGCAGTTCTTC
>once|TRBJ2-1|TRBV2|15|TRBD2
CASSGTSPSRNEQFF
TGTGCCAGCAGCGGGACTAGCCCCTCAAGGAATGAGCAGTTCTTC
>.|TRBJ1-4|TRBV4-1|16|.
CASSQDAQATNEKLFF
TGCGCCAGCAGCCAAGATGCCCAGGCAACTAATGAAAAACTGTTTTTT
>.|TRBJ1-1|TRBV25-1|15|.
CASSALGQGGTEAFF
TGTGCCAGCAGTGCCCTAGGGCAGGGTGGGACTGAAGCTTTCTTT
>.|TRBJ1-3|TRBV9|16|TRBD1
CASSPRDRAFGNTIYF
TGTGCCAGCAGCCCCCGGGACAGGGCCTTCGGAAACACCATATATTTT
>.|TRBJ2-7|TRBV19|14|.
CASSTRDGHYEQYF
TGTGCCAGTAGTACCCGGGACGGGCACTACGAGCAGTACTTC
>.|TRBJ1-4|TRBV7-2|16|.
CASSDLTLQGNEKLFF
TGTGCCAGCAGCGATCTCACCCTCCAAGGAAATGAAAAACTGTTTTTT
>.|TRBJ1-4|TRBV18|16|TRBD1
CASSPRQGGRNEKLFF
TGTGCCAGCTCACCGCGACAGGGGGGACGAAATGAAAAACTGTTTTTT
>.|TRBJ2-1|TRBV5-1|15|.
CASSRRDRLYNEQFF
TGCGCCAGCAGTAGGAGGGACAGATTGTACAATGAGCAGTTCTTC
>.|TRBJ2-4|TRBV27|13|.
CASSLVRGSIQYF
TGTGCCAGCAGTTTGGTAAGGGGGAGCATTCAGTACTTC
>.|TRBJ2-7|TRBV2|16|TRBD1
CASSEEVWDSSYEQYF
TGTGCCAGCAGTGAAGAGGTATGGGACAGCTCCTACGAGCAGTACTTC
>.|TRBJ1-1|TRBV5-5|15|.
CASSVYRVMNTEAFF
TGTGCCAGCAGCGTGTACAGGGTCATGAACACTGAAGCTTTCTTT
>.|TRBJ1-1|TRBV5-1|13|.
CASSNRPNTEAFF
TGCGCCAGCAGCAACCGCCCGAACACTGAAGCTTTCTTT
>.|TRBJ1-5|TRBV28|15|.
CASRETLYSNQPQHF
TGTGCCAGCAGGGAGACACTCTATAGCAATCAGCCCCAGCATTTT
>.|TRBJ2-1|TRBV4-3|14|.
CASSPQGGWNEQFF
TGCGCCAGCAGCCCCCAGGGGGGTTGGAATGAGCAGTTCTTC
>.|TRBJ1-1|TRBV6-5|15|.
CATHRRLVWNTEAFF
TGTGCCACCCACCGACGTCTCGTATGGAACACTGAAGCTTTCTTT
>.|TRBJ1-5|TRBV6-1|18|.
CASSEGGRKLRGNQPQHF
TGTGCCAGCAGTGAAGGCGGACGTAAACTCCGGGGCAATCAGCCCCAGCATTTT
>few|TRBJ2-1|TRBV4-2|15|TRBD2
CASSQGLAGENEQFF
TGTGCCAGCAGCCAAGGGCTAGCGGGGGAGAATGAGCAGTTCTTC
>.|TRBJ2-7|TRBV18|18|.
CASSPRGRSKGGSYEQYF
TGTGCCAGCTCACCACGGGGGAGGAGTAAAGGGGGATCCTACGAGCAGTACTTC
>.|TRBJ2-2|TRBV18|16|.
CASSGSRTANTGELFF
TGTGCCAGCTCAGGCTCAAGGACAGCGAACACCGGGGAGCTGTTTTTT
>.|TRBJ1-6|TRBV9|15|.
CASSPVMGEYSPLHF
TGTGCCAGCAGCCCAGTGATGGGAGAGTATTCACCCCTCCACTTT
>once|TRBJ2-2|TRBV13|17|.
CASSLVVGRGNTGELFF
TGTGCCAGCAGCTTAGTTGTAGGCAGGGGAAACACCGGGGAGCTGTTTTTT
>.|TRBJ2-7|TRBV6-4|13|TRBD2
CASSKRESDEQYF
TGTGCCAGCAGTAAGCGGGAGTCCGACGAGCAGTACTTC
>.|TRBJ2-7|TRBV7-2|14|TRBD2
CASSPGLASYEQYF
TGTGCCAGCAGCCCGGGACTAGCGTCTTACGAGCAGTACTTC
>.|TRBJ1-1|TRBV5-4|15|TRBD1
CASSLTTDRATEAFF
TGTGCCAGCAGCTTGACAACGGACAGGGCCACTGAAGCTTTCTTT
>.|TRBJ2-2|TRBV6-1|15|.
CASTLGGSGTGELFF
TGTGCCAGCACCCTCGGAGGGAGTGGCACCGGGGAGCTGTTTTTT
>.|TRBJ2-2|TRBV28|12|TRBD1
CASSSDRVKLFF
TGTGCCAGCAGTTCGGACAGGGTTAAGCTGTTTTTT
>.|TRBJ2-7|TRBV4-3|15|.
CASSQEVVVPYEQYF
TGCGCCAGCAGCCAAGAAGTGGTGGTTCCCTACGAGCAGTACTTC
>few|TRBJ1-5|TRBV6-6|14|.
CASSLGSFNQPQHF
TGTGCCAGCAGTTTGGGATCTTTTAATCAGCCCCAGCATTTT
>.|TRBJ2-2|TRBV12-5|16|.
CASGLDRQRNTGELFF
TGTGCTAGTGGTTTGGACAGACAGAGGAACACCGGGGAGCTGTTTTTT
>.|TRBJ2-7|TRBV15|14|TRBD1
CATSRGGTVGEQYF
TGTGCCACCAGCAGAGGTGGGACAGTAGGCGAGCAGTACTTC
>.|TRBJ2-1|TRBV7-9|15|TRBD1
CASSLTGGRIDEQFF
TGTGCCAGCAGCCTAACAGGGGGGAGAATCGATGAGCAGTTCTTC
>.|TRBJ2-3|TRBV6-5|15|.
CAVQSVQGMTDTQYF
TGTGCCGTGCAGTCGGTTCAGGGGATGACAGATACGCAGTATTTT
>.|TRBJ2-2|TRBV5-1|16|TRBD2
CASSLFSGSHTGELFF
TGCGCCAGCAGCTTGTTTAGCGGGAGTCACACCGGGGAGCTGTTTTTT